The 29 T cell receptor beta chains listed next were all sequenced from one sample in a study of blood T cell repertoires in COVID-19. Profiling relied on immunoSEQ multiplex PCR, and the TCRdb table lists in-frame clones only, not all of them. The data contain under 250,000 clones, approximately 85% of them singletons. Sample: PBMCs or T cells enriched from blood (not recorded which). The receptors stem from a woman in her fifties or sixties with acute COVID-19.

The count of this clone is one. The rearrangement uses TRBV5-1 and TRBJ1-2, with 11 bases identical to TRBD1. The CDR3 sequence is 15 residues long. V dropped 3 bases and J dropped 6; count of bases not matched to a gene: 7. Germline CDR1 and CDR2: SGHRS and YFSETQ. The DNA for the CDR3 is TGCGCCAGCAGCTCCGGACAGGGGGCCCTCAATGGCTACACCTTC. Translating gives CASSSGQGALNGYTF.

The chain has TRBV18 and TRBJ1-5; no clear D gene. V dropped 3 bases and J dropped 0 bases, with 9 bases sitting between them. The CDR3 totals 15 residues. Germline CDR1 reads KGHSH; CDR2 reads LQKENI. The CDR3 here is CASSPLRSSNQPQHF. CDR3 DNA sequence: TGTGCCAGCTCACCGTTGAGAAGTAGCAATCAGCCCCAGCATTTT.

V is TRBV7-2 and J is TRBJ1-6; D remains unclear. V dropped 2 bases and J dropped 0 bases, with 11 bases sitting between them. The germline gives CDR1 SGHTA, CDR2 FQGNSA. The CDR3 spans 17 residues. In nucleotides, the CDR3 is TGTGCCAGCAGCTTACACTCCCGAAGCTCCTATAATTCACCCCTCCACTTT. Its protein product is CASSLHSRSSYNSPLHF.

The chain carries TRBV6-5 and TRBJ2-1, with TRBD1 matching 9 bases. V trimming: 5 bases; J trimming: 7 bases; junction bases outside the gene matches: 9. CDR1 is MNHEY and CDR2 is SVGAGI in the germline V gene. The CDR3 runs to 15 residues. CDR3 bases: TGTGCCAGCAGTCGCGGGACAGGGCAGGGTAATGAGCAGTTCTTC. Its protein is CASSRGTGQGNEQFF.

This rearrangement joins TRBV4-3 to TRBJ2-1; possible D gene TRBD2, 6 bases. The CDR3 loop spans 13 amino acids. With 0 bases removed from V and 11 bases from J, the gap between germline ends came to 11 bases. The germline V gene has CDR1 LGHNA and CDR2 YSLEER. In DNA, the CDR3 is TGCGCCAGCAGCCAAGACTGGCGGGGCAAGCAGTTCTTC. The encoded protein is CASSQDWRGKQFF.

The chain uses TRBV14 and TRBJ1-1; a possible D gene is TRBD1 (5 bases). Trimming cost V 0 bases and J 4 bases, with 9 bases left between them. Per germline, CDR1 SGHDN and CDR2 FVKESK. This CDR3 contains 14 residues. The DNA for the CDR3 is TGTGCCAGCAGCCAAGATCAGACAGTCACTGAAGCTTTCTTT. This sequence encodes CASSQDQTVTEAFF.

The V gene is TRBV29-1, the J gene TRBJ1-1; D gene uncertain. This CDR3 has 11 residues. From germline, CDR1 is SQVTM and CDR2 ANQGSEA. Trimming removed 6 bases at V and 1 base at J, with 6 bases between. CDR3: CSVGRNTEAFF. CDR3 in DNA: TGCAGCGTCGGTCGGAACACTGAAGCTTTCTTT.

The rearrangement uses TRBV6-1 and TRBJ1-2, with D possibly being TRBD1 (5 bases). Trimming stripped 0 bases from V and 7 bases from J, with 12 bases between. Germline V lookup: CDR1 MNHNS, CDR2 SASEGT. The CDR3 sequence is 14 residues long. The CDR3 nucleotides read TGTGCCAGCAGTGAAGCTCTACAGGTCGGTGGCTACACCTTC. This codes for CASSEALQVGGYTF.

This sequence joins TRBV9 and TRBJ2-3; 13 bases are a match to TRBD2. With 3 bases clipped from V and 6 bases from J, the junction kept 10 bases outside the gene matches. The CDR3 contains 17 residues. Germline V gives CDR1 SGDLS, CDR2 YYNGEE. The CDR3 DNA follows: TGTGCCAGCAGCGCCCGACACCCGGGACTAGCGGGGGATACGCAGTATTTT. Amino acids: CASSARHPGLAGDTQYF.

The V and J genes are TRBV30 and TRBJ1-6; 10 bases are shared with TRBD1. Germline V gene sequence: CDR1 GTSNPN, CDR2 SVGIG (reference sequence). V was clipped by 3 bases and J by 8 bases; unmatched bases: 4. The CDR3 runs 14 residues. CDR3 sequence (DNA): TGTGCCTGGAGGACAGGGGGCGCCTATTCACCCCTCCACTTT. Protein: CAWRTGGAYSPLHF.

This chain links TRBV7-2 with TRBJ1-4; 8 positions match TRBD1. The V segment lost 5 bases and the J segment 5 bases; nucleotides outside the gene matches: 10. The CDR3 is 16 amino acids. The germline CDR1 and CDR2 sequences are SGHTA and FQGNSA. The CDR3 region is CASSPPQQGGNEKLFF. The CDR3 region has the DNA TGTGCCAGCAGCCCTCCCCAACAGGGGGGAAATGAAAAACTGTTTTTT.

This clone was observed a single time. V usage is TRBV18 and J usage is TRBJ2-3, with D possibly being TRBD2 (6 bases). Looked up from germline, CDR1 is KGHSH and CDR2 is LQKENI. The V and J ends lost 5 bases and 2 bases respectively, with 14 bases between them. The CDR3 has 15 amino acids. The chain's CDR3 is CASSSGTGATDTQYF. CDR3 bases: TGTGCCAGCTCATCCGGGACTGGGGCCACAGATACGCAGTATTTT.

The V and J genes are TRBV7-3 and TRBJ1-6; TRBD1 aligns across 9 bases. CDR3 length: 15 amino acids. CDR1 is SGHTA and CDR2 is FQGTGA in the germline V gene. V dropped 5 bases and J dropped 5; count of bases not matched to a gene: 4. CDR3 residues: CASSPTGGNNSPLHF. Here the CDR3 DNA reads TGTGCCAGCAGCCCTACAGGGGGCAATAATTCACCCCTCCACTTT.

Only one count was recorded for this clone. The chain's CDR3 is CASSLQGERSFFEKLFF. DNA of the CDR3: TGTGCCAGCAGCCTACAGGGGGAACGGAGTTTTTTTGAAAAACTGTTTTTT. The chain links TRBV7-8 to TRBJ1-4; 8 nucleotides agree with TRBD1. The CDR3 runs to 17 residues. The germline V gene encodes CDR1 SGHVS and CDR2 FQNEAQ. Trimming cost V 5 bases and J 7 bases; bases outside gene matches: 15. Full variable domain (missing parts from reference TRBV7-8 and TRBJ1-4): GAGVSQSPRYKVAKRGQDVALRCDPISGHVSLFWYQQALGQGPEFLTYFQNEAQLDKSGLPSDRFFAERPEGSVSTLKIQRTQQEDSAVYLCASSLQGERSFFEKLFFGSGTQLSVL.

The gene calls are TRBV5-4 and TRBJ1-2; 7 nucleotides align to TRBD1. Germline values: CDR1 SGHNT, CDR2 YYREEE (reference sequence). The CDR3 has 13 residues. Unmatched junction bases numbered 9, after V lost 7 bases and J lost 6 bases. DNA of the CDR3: TGTGCCAGCCGGGACAGCCCGTTAGATGGCTACACCTTC. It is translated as CASRDSPLDGYTF. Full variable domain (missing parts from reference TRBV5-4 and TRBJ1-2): ETGVTQSPTHLIKTRGQQVTLRCSSQSGHNTVSWYQQALGQGPQFIFQYYREEENGRGNFPPRFSGLQFPNYSSELNVNALELDDSALYLCASRDSPLDGYTFGSGTRLTVV.

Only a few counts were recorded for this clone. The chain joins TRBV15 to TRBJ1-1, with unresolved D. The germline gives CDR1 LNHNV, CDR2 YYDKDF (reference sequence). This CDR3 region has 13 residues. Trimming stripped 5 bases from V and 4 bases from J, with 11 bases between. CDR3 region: CATSARRATEAFF. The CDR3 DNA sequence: TGTGCCACCAGCGCCCGGCGGGCCACTGAAGCTTTCTTT. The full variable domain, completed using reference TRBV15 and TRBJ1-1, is DAMVIQNPRYQVTQFGKPVTLSCSQTLNHNVMYWYQQKSSQAPKLLFHYYDKDFNNEADTPDNFQSRRPNTSFCFLDIRSPGLGDTAMYLCATSARRATEAFFGQGTRLTVV.

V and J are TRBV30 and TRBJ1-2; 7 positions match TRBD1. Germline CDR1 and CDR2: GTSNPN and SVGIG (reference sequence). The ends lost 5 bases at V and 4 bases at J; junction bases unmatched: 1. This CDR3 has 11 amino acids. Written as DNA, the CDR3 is TGTGCCTGGTACAGGGGCTATGGCTACACCTTC. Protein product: CAWYRGYGYTF.

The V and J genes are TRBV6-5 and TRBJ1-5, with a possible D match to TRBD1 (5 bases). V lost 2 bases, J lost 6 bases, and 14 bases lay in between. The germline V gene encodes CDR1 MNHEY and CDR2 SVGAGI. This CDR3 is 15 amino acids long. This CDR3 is CASSYGAGTSQPQHF. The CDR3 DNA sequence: TGTGCCAGCAGTTACGGTGCGGGGACTAGTCAGCCCCAGCATTTT.

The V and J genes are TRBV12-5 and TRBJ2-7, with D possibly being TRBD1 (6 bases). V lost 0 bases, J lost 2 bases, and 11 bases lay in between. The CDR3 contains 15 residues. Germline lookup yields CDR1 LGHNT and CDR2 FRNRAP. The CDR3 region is CASGLVRTGPYEQYF. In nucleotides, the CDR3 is TGTGCTAGTGGTTTGGTACGAACAGGGCCCTACGAGCAGTACTTC.

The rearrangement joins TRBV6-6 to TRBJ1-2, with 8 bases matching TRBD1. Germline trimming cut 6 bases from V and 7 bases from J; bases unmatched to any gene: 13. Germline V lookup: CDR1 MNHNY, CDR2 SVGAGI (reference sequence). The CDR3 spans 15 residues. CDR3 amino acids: CASRDRDRQAGGYTF. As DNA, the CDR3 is TGTGCCAGCAGGGACCGGGACAGGCAAGCGGGTGGCTACACCTTC.

The CDR3 region has the DNA TGTGCCAGTAGTCGCCCGGGACTGGAAGAGACCCAGTACTTC. The encoded protein is CASSRPGLEETQYF. V gene TRBV19 combines with J gene TRBJ2-5, with D perhaps TRBD2 (6 bases). Trimming pared 5 bases from V and 3 bases from J, leaving 13 bases between. Germline V gives CDR1 LNHDA, CDR2 SQIVND (reference sequence). CDR3 size: 14 residues.

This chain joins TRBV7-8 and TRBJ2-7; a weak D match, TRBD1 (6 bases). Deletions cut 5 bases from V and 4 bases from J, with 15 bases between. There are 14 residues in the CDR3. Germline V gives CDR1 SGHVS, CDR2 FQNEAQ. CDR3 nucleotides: TGTGCCAGCAGCCCCGACAGGTACGGTTACGAGCAGTACTTC. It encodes CASSPDRYGYEQYF.

CDR3 nucleotides: TGTGCCAGCAGTTTAGGATGGGGCCGCAATCAGCCCCAGCATTTT. It specifies CASSLGWGRNQPQHF. The rearrangement joins TRBV27 to TRBJ1-5, with D possibly TRBD1 on 5 matching bases. The CDR3 loop spans 15 amino acids. Trimming removed 2 bases at V and 2 bases at J, with 10 bases between. Germline lookup yields CDR1 MNHEY and CDR2 SMNVEV (reference sequence).

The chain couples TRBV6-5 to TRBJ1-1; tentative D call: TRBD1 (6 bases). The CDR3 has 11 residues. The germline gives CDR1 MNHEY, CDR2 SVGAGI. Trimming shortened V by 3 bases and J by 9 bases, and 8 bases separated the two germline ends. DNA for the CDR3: TGTGCCAGCAGTTATACAGGGCAAGCTTTCTTT. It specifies CASSYTGQAFF.

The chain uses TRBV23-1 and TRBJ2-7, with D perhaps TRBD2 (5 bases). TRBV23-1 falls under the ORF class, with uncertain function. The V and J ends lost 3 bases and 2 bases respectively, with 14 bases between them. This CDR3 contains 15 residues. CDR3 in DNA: TGCGCCAGCAGTCATGGTGGTCTCGGGGCCTACGAGCAGTACTTC. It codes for CASSHGGLGAYEQYF.

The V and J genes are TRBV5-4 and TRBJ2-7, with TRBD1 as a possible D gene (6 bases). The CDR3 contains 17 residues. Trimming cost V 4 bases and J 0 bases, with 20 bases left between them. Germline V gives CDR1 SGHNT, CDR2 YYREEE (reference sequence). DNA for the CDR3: TGTGCCAGCAGCCTAGGAGTGAGGGGGTCAAGCTCCTACGAGCAGTACTTC. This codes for CASSLGVRGSSSYEQYF.

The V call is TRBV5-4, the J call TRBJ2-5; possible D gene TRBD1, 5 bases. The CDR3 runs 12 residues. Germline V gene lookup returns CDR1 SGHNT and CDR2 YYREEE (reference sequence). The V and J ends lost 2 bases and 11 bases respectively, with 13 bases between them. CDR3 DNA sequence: TGTGCCAGCAGCTTAAGGGGTGGCCAACAGTACTTC. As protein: CASSLRGGQQYF.

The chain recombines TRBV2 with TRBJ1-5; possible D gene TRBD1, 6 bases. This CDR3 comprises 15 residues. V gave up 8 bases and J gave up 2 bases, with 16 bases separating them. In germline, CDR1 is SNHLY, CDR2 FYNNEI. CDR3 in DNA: TGTGCCAGCTCAAGGGGGGCGGGAGGCAATCAGCCCCAGCATTTT. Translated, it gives CASSRGAGGNQPQHF. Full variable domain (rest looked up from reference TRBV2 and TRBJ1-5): EPEVTQTPSHQVTQMGQEVILRCVPISNHLYFYWYRQILGQKVEFLVSFYNNEISEKSEIFDDQFSVERPDGSNFTLKIRSTKLEDSAMYFCASSRGAGGNQPQHFGDGTRLSIL.

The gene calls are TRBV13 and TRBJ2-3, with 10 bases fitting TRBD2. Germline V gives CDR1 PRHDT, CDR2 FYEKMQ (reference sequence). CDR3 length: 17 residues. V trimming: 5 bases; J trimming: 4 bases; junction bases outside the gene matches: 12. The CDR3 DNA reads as TGTGCCAGCAGCCATAGAGCGGGGGGGCCTCTTGCAGATACGCAGTATTTT. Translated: CASSHRAGGPLADTQYF.